What follows are 17 T cell receptor beta chains derived from one specimen sequenced in a study of CD4 T cells in relation to SARS-CoV-2 and coronaviruses. Their specific antigens are unknown. Clones were sequenced by immunoSEQ multiplex PCR, and TCRdb holds only the in-frame ones, with some missing. This repertoire shows 30,000 or so clones, around 84% found once; its top ten account for 20%. Unexposed donor CD4+ T cells date from about 2011-2019, before the COVID-19 pandemic. CD4+ T cells were isolated from the cells after around 9 days of culture. Sequencing input: CD4+ T cells from PBMCs, cultured in vitro. The source is a human donor in good health.

The chain links TRBV6-2 or TRBV6-3 to TRBJ2-5; possibly TRBD1 or TRBD2 for D (6 bases each). This CDR3 has 13 amino acids. CDR1 is MNHEY and CDR2 is SVGEGT in the germline V gene. V lost 2 bases and J 5 bases, leaving 9 bases between the germline ends. As DNA, the CDR3 is TGTGCCAGCAGTTACGGGGGGCGGGAGACCCAGTACTTC. This sequence encodes CASSYGGRETQYF.

In this sample, this clone turned up a few times. CDR3 sequence: CASSRSWVTGNEQFF. The CDR3 DNA follows: TGCGCCAGCAGCCGGAGTTGGGTCACCGGCAATGAGCAGTTCTTC. V gene TRBV4-3 combines with J gene TRBJ2-1; the D is unclear. The CDR3 extends over 15 amino acids. Between the trimmed V and J ends, which lost 4 bases and 6 bases, there was a span of 16 bases. CDR1 and CDR2 (germline): LGHNA, YSLEER.

The chain carries TRBV7-2 and TRBJ2-2; D may be TRBD1 (6 bases). CDR3 length: 15 residues. V lost 4 bases, J lost 3 bases, and 12 bases lay in between. Germline CDR1 is SGHTA and CDR2 is FQGNSA. The CDR3 DNA follows: TGTGCCAGCAGCTCAACAGGGTCGGACACCGGGGAGCTGTTTTTT. This gives the protein CASSSTGSDTGELFF.

The J gene is TRBJ2-5, the V gene TRBV19, with D tentatively TRBD1 (5 bases). V gave up 5 bases and J gave up 5 bases, with 15 bases separating them. The CDR3 loop spans 14 amino acids. Looked up from germline, CDR1 is LNHDA and CDR2 is SQIVND (reference sequence). In DNA form, the CDR3 reads TGTGCCAGTAGTGTCAGGGCCGCTGGGGAGACCCAGTACTTC. Its translation is CASSVRAAGETQYF. Full variable domain (outside the CDR3, taken from reference TRBV19 and TRBJ2-5): DGGITQSPKYLFRKEGQNVTLSCEQNLNHDAMYWYRQDPGQGLRLIYYSQIVNDFQKGDIAEGYSVSREKKESFPLTVTSAQKNPTAFYLCASSVRAAGETQYFGPGTRLLVL.

This clone was seen a single time. The gene calls are TRBV11-2 and TRBJ2-1; D may correspond to TRBD1 or TRBD2 (6 bases each). Germline V gene sequence: CDR1 SGHAT, CDR2 FQNNGV. This CDR3 is 14 amino acids long. Trimming removed 1 base from V and 9 bases from J, with 13 bases in between. The CDR3 DNA sequence: TGTGCCAGCAGCTTAGTTCGGGGGCGCGGTGAGCAGTTCTTC. It yields the protein CASSLVRGRGEQFF. The full variable domain, rest sourced from reference TRBV11-2 and TRBJ2-1, is EAGVAQSPRYKIIEKRQSVAFWCNPISGHATLYWYQQILGQGPKLLIQFQNNGVVDDSQLPKDRFSAERLKGVDSTLKIQPAKLEDSAVYLCASSLVRGRGEQFFGPGTRLTVL.

Note on this clone: The same CDR3 is also encoded by other DNA sequences in this sample. The chain carries TRBV4-3 and TRBJ2-7, with D possibly called TRBD1 or TRBD2 (5 bases each). Germline values: CDR1 LGHNA, CDR2 YSLEER. The CDR3 extends over 13 amino acids. The V end lost 0 bases, the J end lost 7 bases, and 10 bases lay between the germline ends. Here the CDR3 DNA reads TGCGCCAGCAGCCAAGAAACTTGGGGGGAGCAGTACTTC. Protein sequence: CASSQETWGEQYF.

V and J are TRBV7-9 and TRBJ1-5; maybe TRBD1 (5 bases). CDR1 and CDR2 from the germline V gene are SEHNR and FQNEAQ (reference sequence). There are 16 residues in the CDR3. V lost 5 bases to trimming and J lost 2 bases, with 16 bases between them. Here the CDR3 DNA reads TGTGCCAGCAGCCTGACCGGGACGCACGGCAATCAGCCCCAGCATTTT. Encoded protein: CASSLTGTHGNQPQHF.

This clone has only a few counts. V gene TRBV30 combines with J gene TRBJ2-7; perhaps TRBD1 as D (5 bases). The V gene's germline CDR1 is GTSNPN and CDR2 SVGIG (reference sequence). The V end was cut by 3 bases, the J end by 5 bases, with 11 bases between. This CDR3 comprises 12 residues. The CDR3 sequence is CAWRGRRDEQYF. The CDR3 coding sequence is TGTGCCTGGAGGGGGCGCAGGGACGAGCAGTACTTC.

This clone was observed a handful of times. The V call is TRBV7-9, the J call TRBJ2-7; D unresolved. Deletions cut 5 bases from V and 2 bases from J, with 10 bases between. CDR3 length: 13 residues. Germline values: CDR1 SEHNR, CDR2 FQNEAQ (reference sequence). Here the CDR3 DNA reads TGTGCCAGCAGCGTGCTACGAACCTACGAGCAGTACTTC. Translated, it gives CASSVLRTYEQYF.

The rearrangement joins TRBV5-1 to TRBJ1-2, with a possible D match to TRBD1 (6 bases). The length of the CDR3 is 16 residues. Trimming left V 4 bases short and J 3 bases short, with 19 bases between. In germline, CDR1 is SGHRS, CDR2 YFSETQ. The CDR3 protein is CASSADSIRGYYGYTF. DNA of the CDR3: TGCGCCAGCAGCGCGGACAGTATAAGGGGCTACTATGGCTACACCTTC.

The chain combines TRBV10-1 with TRBJ2-7, with no clear D. The ends were cut back, 0 bases at V and 3 bases at J, with 21 bases in the middle. The CDR3 extends over 18 amino acids. Germline V gene data show CDR1 as WNHNN and CDR2 as SYGVQD (reference sequence). CDR3 residues: CASSESSSGALRIYEQYF. In DNA form, the CDR3 reads TGCGCCAGCAGTGAGTCGTCGTCCGGAGCCCTTAGGATCTACGAGCAGTACTTC.

The J gene is TRBJ1-1, the V gene TRBV7-8; 8 bases are a match to TRBD1. Germline values: CDR1 SGHVS, CDR2 FQNEAQ. Unmatched junction bases numbered 12, after V lost 5 bases and J lost 1 base. This CDR3 contains 17 residues. The CDR3 nucleotides read TGTGCCAGCAGCCCGGGGGGGCAGGGGGCTCCGAACACTGAAGCTTTCTTT. It encodes CASSPGGQGAPNTEAFF.

The rearrangement links TRBV5-1 to TRBJ2-7; TRBD2 matches at 10 bases. After removal of 3 bases from V and 0 bases from J, the junction contained 3 bases not matched to a gene. Germline-derived CDR1 and CDR2 are SGHRS and YFSETQ. The CDR3 has 15 residues. CDR3 amino acids: CASSSLAGLSYEQYF. The CDR3 DNA sequence: TGCGCCAGCAGCTCACTAGCGGGGCTCTCCTACGAGCAGTACTTC.

The gene calls are TRBV5-1 and TRBJ2-1, with unresolved D. The CDR3 is 13 amino acids. The V and J ends lost 5 bases and 2 bases respectively, with 8 bases between them. Per germline, CDR1 SGHRS and CDR2 YFSETQ. Written as DNA, the CDR3 is TGCGCCAGCAGTTCGATCACCTACAATGAGCAGTTCTTC. Translated: CASSSITYNEQFF.

This chain uses TRBV9 with TRBJ1-2; D unclear. The V gene lost 7 bases and the J gene lost 8 bases, with 15 bases spanning the gap. CDR1 and CDR2 (germline): SGDLS, YYNGEE. This CDR3 contains 12 residues. CDR3 nucleotides: TGTGCCAGCTCGCAGACCCCCTGGGGCTACACCTTC. Protein: CASSQTPWGYTF. Looking up the rest from reference TRBV9 and TRBJ1-2 gives the full variable domain: DSGVTQTPKHLITATGQRVTLRCSPRSGDLSVYWYQQSLDQGLQFLIQYYNGEERAKGNILERFSAQQFPDLHSELNLSSLELGDSALYFCASSQTPWGYTFGSGTRLTVV.

The V gene is TRBV5-1, the J gene TRBJ1-1, with D maybe TRBD1 (6 bases). CDR1 is SGHRS, CDR2 YFSETQ, per germline. This CDR3 is 16 amino acids long. Trimming shortened V by 0 bases and J by 4 bases, and 16 bases separated the two germline ends. This chain's CDR3 is CASSLEGREGGTEAFF. The CDR3 nucleotides are TGCGCCAGCAGCTTGGAGGGCAGGGAAGGGGGCACTGAAGCTTTCTTT. The variable domain in full, completed from reference TRBV5-1 and TRBJ1-1, reads KAGVTQTPRYLIKTRGQQVTLSCSPISGHRSVSWYQQTPGQGLQFLFEYFSETQRNKGNFPGRFSGRQFSNSRSEMNVSTLELGDSALYLCASSLEGREGGTEAFFGQGTRLTVV.

The chain uses TRBV20-1 and TRBJ2-3; D is undetermined. Trimming shortened V by 6 bases and J by 6 bases, and 10 bases separated the two germline ends. Germline assignment: CDR1 DFQATT and CDR2 SNEGSKA (reference sequence). The CDR3 is 11 amino acids. The CDR3 sequence: CSALVVDTQYF. CDR3 sequence (DNA): TGCAGTGCCTTAGTGGTGGATACGCAGTATTTT.